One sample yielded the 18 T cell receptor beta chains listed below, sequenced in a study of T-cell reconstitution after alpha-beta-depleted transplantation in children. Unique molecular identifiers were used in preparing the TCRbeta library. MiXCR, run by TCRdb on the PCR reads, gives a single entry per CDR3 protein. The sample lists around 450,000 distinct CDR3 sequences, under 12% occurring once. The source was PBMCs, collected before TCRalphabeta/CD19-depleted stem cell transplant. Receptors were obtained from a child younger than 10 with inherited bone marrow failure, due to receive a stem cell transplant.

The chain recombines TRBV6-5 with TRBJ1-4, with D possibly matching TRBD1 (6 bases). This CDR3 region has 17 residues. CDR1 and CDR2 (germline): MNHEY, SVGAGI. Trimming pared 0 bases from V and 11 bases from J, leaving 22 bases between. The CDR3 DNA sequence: TGTGCCAGCAGTTACTCCGGTCACAGGGAATTTTTCGGGAAACTGTTTTTT. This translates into CASSYSGHREFFGKLFF.

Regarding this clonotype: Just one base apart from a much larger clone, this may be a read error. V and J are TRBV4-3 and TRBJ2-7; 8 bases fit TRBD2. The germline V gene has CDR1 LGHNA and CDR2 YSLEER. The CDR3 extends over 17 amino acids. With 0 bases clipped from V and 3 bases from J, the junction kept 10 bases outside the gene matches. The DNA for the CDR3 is TGCGCCAGCAGCCAAGAACCAGCGGGAGTGGGGGACTACGAGCAGTACTTC. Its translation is CASSQEPAGVGDYEQYF.

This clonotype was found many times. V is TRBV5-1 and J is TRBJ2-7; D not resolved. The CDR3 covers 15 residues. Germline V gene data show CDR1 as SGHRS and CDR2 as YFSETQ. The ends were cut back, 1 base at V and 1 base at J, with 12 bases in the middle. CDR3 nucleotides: TGCGCCAGCAGCTTGCACACCTTTAAATCCTACGAGCAGTACTTC. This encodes CASSLHTFKSYEQYF.

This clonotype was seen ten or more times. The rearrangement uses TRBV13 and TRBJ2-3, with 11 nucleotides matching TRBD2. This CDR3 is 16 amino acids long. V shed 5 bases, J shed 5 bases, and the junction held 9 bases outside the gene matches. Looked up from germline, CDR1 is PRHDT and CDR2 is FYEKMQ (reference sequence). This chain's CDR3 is CASSPRLAGRGDTQYF. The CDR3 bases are TGTGCCAGCAGCCCCCGACTAGCGGGACGGGGAGATACGCAGTATTTT.

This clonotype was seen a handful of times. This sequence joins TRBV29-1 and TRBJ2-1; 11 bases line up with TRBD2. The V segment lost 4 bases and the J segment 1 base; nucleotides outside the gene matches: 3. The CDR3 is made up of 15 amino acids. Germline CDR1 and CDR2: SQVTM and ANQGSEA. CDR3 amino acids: CSVAVAGGSYNEQFF. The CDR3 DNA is TGCAGCGTTGCCGTAGCGGGAGGGTCCTACAATGAGCAGTTCTTC.

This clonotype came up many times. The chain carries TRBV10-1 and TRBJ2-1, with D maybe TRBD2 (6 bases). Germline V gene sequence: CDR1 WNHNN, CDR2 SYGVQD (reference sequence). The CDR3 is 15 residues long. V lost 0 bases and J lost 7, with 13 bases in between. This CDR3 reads CASSESSGRRNEQFF. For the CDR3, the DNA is TGCGCCAGCAGTGAGTCGAGCGGGCGAAGGAATGAGCAGTTCTTC.

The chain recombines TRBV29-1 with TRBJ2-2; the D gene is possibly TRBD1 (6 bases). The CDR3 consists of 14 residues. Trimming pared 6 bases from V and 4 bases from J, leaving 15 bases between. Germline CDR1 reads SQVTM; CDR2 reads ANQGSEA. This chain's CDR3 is CSVTGTRGTGELFF. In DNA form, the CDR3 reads TGCAGCGTCACAGGGACACGAGGCACCGGGGAGCTGTTTTTT.

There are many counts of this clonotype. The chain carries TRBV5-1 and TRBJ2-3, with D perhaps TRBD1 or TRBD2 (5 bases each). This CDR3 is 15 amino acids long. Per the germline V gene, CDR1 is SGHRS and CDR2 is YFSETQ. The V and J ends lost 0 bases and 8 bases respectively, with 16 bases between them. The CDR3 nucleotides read TGCGCCAGCAGCTTGGAAGGGACCTCAGACGGTACGCAGTATTTT. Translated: CASSLEGTSDGTQYF.

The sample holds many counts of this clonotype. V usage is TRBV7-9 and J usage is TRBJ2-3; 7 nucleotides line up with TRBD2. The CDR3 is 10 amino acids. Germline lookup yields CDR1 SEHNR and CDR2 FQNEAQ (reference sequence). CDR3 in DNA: TGTTCGGGAGGTACAGATACGCAGTATTTT. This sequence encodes CSGGTDTQYF.

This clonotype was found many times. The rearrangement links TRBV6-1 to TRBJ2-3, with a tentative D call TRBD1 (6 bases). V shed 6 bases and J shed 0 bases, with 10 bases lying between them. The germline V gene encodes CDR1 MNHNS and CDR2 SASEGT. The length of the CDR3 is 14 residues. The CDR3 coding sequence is TGTGCCAGCAGACAGGGACCTAGCACAGATACGCAGTATTTT. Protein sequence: CASRQGPSTDTQYF.

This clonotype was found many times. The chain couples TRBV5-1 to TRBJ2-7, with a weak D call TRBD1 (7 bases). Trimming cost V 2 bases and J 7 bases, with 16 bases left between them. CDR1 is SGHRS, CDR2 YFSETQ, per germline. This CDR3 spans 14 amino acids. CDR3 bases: TGCGCCAGCAGCTTTAAAGGGGGCGCGGGAGAGCAGTACTTC. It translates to CASSFKGGAGEQYF.

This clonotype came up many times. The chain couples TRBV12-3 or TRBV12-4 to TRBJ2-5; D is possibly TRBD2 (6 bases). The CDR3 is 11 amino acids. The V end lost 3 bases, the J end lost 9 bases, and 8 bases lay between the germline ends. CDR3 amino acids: CASSLGGAQYF. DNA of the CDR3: TGTGCCAGCAGTTTGGGGGGAGCCCAGTACTTC.

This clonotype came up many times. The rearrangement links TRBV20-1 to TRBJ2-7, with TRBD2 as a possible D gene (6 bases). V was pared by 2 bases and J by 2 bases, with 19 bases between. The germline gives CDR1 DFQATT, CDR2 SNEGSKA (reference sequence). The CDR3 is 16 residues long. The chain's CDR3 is CSARLLVEGLTYEQYF. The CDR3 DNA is TGCAGTGCTAGACTCCTCGTGGAGGGATTGACCTACGAGCAGTACTTC.

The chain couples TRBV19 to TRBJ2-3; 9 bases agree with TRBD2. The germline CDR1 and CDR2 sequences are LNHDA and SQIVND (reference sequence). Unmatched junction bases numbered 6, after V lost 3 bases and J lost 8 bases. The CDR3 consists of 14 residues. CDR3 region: CASSIILAGFTQYF. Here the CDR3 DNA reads TGTGCCAGTAGTATCATCCTAGCGGGATTTACGCAGTATTTT.

The DNA of the CDR3 is TGTGCCAGTAGTATGGGGGACAGGGGTACAGATACGCAGTATTTT. The encoded protein is CASSMGDRGTDTQYF. The chain recombines TRBV19 with TRBJ2-3, with TRBD1 matching over 10 bases. This CDR3 has 15 residues. The junction had 3 bases not matched to a gene; V was cut back by 3 bases and J by 3 bases. From germline, CDR1 is LNHDA and CDR2 SQIVND (reference sequence).

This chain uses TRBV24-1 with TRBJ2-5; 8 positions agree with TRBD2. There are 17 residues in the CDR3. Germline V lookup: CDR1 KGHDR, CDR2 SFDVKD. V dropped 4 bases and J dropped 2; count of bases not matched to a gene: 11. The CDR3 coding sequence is TGTGCCACCAGTGAGCGCCTGGGCGGGAGGCCTCAAGAGACCCAGTACTTC. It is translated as CATSERLGGRPQETQYF.

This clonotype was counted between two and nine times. This CDR3 reads CASIAVGSGSFSGELFF. The CDR3 nucleotides read TGTGCCAGCATCGCCGTTGGTAGCGGGAGTTTTTCCGGGGAGCTGTTTTTT. V is TRBV7-9 and J is TRBJ2-2; 9 nucleotides match TRBD2. J gave up 6 bases and V 7 bases, and 15 bases lay outside the gene matches. CDR1 and CDR2 from the germline V gene are SEHNR and FQNEAQ (reference sequence). This CDR3 has 17 amino acids.

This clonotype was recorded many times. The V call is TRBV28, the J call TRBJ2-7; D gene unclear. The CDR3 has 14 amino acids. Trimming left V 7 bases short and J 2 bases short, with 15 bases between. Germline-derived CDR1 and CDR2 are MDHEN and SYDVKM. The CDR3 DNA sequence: TGTGCCAGCAACATCGGAATTAAGACCTACGAGCAGTACTTC. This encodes CASNIGIKTYEQYF. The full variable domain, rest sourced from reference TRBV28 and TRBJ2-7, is DVKVTQSSRYLVKRTGEKVFLECVQDMDHENMFWYRQDPGLGLRLIYFSYDVKMKEKGDIPEGYSVSREKKERFSLILESASTNQTSMYLCASNIGIKTYEQYFGPGTRLTVT.